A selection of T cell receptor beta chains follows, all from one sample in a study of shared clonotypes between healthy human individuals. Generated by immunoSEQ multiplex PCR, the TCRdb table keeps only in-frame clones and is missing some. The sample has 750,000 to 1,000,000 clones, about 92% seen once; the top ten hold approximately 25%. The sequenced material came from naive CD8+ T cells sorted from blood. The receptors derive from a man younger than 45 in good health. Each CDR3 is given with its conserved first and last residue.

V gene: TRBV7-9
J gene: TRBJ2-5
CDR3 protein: CASSFWQGNDQETQYF

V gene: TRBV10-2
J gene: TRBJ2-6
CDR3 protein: CASRVGGSGANVLTF

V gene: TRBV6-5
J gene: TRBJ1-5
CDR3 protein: CASSSGQGGNQPQHF

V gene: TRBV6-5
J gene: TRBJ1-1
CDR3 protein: CAAQTASNTEAFF

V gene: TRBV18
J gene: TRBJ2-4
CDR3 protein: CASSPRDGKNIQYF

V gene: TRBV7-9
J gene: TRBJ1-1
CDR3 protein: CASSLLRGMNTEAFF

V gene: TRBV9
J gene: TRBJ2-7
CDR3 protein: CASSVDGPGYEQYF

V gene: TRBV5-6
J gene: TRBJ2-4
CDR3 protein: CASSLGQGVNNIQYF

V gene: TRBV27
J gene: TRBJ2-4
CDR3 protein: CASSLRPYNNIQYF

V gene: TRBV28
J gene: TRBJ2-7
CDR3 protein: CASTPTVGYEQYF

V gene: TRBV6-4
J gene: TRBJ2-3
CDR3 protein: CASSKTGGIDTQYF

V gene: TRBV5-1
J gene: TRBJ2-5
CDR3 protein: CASSLAGLASQETQYF

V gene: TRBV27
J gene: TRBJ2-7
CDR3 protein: CASRGQGFFYEQYF

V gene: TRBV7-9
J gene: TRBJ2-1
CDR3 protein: CASSFYSGSNNEQFF

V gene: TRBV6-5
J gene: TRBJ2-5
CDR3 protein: CASSPQGARETQYF

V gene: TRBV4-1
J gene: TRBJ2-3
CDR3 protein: CASSQEPPGRVAQYF

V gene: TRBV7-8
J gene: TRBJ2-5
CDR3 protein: CASSFRSAGGTYQETQYF

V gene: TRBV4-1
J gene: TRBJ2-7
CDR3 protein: CASSQDPGTFSYEQYF

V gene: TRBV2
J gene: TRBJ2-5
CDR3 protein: CASSELNPVGLVETQYF

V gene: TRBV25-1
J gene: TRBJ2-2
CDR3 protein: CASSRGGLAENTGELFF

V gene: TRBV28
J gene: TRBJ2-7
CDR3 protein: CASQGSGTLATVYEQYF

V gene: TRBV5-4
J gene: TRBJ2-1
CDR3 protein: CASSLMITDPHNEQFF

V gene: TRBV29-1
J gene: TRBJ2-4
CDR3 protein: CSALHRELAKNIQYF

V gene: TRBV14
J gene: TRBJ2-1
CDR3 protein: CASRQDLHGEQFF

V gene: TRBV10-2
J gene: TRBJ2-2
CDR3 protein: CASIIEWGPGELFF

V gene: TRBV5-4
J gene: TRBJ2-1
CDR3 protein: CASSSGLAEQFF

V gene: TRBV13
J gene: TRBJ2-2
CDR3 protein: CASSFLTGELFF

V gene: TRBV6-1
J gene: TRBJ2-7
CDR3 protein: CASSLLAGGTYEQYF

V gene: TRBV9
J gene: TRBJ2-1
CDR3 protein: CASSVPGQGALDEQFF

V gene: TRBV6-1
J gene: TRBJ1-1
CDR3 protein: CASSEFLYDATEAFF

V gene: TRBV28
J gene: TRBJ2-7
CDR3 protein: CASSSPTGGPYEQYF

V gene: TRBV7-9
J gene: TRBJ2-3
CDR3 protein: CASRHTGASGITDTQYF

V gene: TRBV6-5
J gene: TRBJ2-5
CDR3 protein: CASSYVQGLETQYF

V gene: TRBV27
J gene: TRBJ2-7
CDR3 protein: CASKIGIGYSYEQYF

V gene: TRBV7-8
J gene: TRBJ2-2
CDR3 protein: CASSAGPAGELFF

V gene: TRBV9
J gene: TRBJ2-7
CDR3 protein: CASSPPRSYEQYF

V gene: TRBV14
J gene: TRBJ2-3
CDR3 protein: CASSQVLRTDTQYF

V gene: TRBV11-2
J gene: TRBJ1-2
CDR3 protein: CASSLVRGDFNYGYTF

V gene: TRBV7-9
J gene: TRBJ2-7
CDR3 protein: CASSATRDRVYEQYF

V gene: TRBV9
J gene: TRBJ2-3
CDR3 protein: CASSHYSGTDTQYF

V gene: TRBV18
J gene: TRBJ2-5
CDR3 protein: CASSPEDLVETQYF

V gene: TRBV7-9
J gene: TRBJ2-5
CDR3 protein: CASSLGGQGALPGQETQYF

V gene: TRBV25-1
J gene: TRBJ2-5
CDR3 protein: CASGTGLETQYF

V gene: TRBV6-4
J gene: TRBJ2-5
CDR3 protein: CASGPGLTETQYF

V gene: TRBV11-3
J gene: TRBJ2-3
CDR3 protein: CASSLRASGTDTQYF

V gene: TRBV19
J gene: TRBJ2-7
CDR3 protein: CASSKRDKEHEQYF

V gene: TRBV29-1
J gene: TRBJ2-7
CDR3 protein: CSVGVPLKYEQYF

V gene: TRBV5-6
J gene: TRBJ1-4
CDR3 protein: CASSLGVGSEKLFF

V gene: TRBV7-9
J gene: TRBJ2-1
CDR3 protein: CASRMTSGSTDSGNEQFF

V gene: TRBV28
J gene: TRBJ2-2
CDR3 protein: CASSLSWREGTGELFF

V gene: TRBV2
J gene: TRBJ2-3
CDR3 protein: CASPVDWASGSTDTQYF

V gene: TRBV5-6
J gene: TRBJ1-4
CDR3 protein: CASSFSATNEKLFF

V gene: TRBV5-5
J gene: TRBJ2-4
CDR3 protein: CASSYIEVAKNIQYF

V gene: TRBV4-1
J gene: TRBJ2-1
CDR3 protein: CASSPNPLAGPWNNEQFF

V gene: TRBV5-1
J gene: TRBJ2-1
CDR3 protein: CASSSGTNSYNEQFF

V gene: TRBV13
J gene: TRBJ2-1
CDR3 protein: CASSPGTSGQYNEQFF

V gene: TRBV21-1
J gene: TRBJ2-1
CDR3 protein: CEHKVAVLSYNEQFF

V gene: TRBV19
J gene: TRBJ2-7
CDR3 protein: CASSLDWSSYEQYF

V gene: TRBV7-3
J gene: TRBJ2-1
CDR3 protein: CASSPRLSSYNEQFF

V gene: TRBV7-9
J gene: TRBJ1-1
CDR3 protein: CASIRQDTEAFF